A selection of T cell receptor beta chains follows, all from one sample in a study of shared clonotypes between healthy human individuals. Sequencing used immunoSEQ multiplex PCR; TCRdb keeps in-frame clones, though not all of them. The top ten clones hold approximately 1.7% of a sample with about 2,100,000 clones, approximately 94% of them seen once. The sequenced sample consisted of naive CD8+ T cells from PBMCs. These receptors were collected from a man younger than 30 in good health. Some clones in this sample may be carry-over from other donors' samples. CDR3s include the opening cysteine and the closing phenylalanine or tryptophan. A D gene is named only where the DNA matches it firmly. Size is stated for part of the rows, as once, few or many counts, or as a class when the clone is expanded.

D | J | size | V | CDR3 | DNA
TRBD1 | TRBJ2-5 | - | TRBV27 | CASSPQWRDRGQETQYF | TGTGCCAGCAGTCCTCAGTGGCGGGACAGGGGGCAAGAGACCCAGTACTTC
- | TRBJ2-2 | - | TRBV5-4 | CASAQGVELFF | TGTGCCAGCGCGCAGGGTGTGGAGCTGTTTTTT
TRBD1 | TRBJ2-5 | - | TRBV6-5 | CASSSLTGGGLETQYF | TGTGCCAGCAGTTCCCTCACAGGGGGCGGATTAGAGACCCAGTACTTC
- | TRBJ2-6 | - | TRBV29-1 | CSVEDQGGANVLTF | TGCAGCGTTGAAGACCAGGGGGGGGCCAACGTCCTGACTTTC
- | TRBJ2-7 | - | TRBV27 | CASAGNGEQYF | TGTGCCAGCGCAGGGAACGGCGAGCAGTACTTC
TRBD2 | TRBJ2-1 | - | TRBV5-1 | CASSLTGGSYNEQFF | TGCGCCAGCAGCTTAACCGGGGGGTCCTACAATGAGCAGTTCTTC
- | TRBJ2-7 | - | TRBV29-1 | CSVDVGSPYEQYF | TGCAGCGTTGATGTGGGGTCTCCCTACGAGCAGTACTTC
- | TRBJ2-7 | - | TRBV4-1 | CASSGVTGGEQYF | TGCGCCAGCAGCGGTGTTACAGGAGGGGAGCAGTACTTC
- | TRBJ1-1 | - | TRBV27 | CASSPGHFTEAFF | TGTGCCAGCAGTCCCGGACATTTCACTGAAGCTTTCTTT
- | TRBJ2-2 | - | TRBV7-9 | CASTTSRGANTGELFF | TGTGCCAGCACCACATCTAGGGGGGCGAACACCGGGGAGCTGTTTTTT
- | TRBJ1-2 | - | TRBV10-3 | CAISETGRPNYGYTF | TGTGCCATCAGTGAGACAGGGCGCCCTAACTATGGCTACACCTTC
- | TRBJ2-5 | - | TRBV7-2 | CASSPPRGQEYQETQYF | TGTGCCAGCAGCCCCCCGCGGGGACAAGAGTACCAAGAGACCCAGTACTTC
TRBD2 | TRBJ2-7 | - | TRBV19 | CASSVSGTRGYEQYF | TGTGCCAGTAGTGTGTCCGGGACTAGAGGCTACGAGCAGTACTTC
TRBD2 | TRBJ2-7 | - | TRBV27 | CASSPRLAGGRYEQYF | TGTGCCAGCAGTCCCCGCCTAGCGGGAGGGCGTTACGAGCAGTACTTC
- | TRBJ1-1 | - | TRBV6-1 | CASRSGREAFF | TGTGCCAGCAGGTCCGGGAGGGAAGCTTTCTTT
TRBD1 | TRBJ2-7 | - | TRBV27 | CASSLYRGTYEQYF | TGTGCCAGCAGTTTGTACAGGGGGACGTACGAGCAGTACTTC
- | TRBJ2-7 | - | TRBV6-5 | CASSFRGAYEQYF | TGTGCCAGCAGTTTCAGGGGGGCCTACGAGCAGTACTTC
- | TRBJ1-1 | - | TRBV4-3 | CASSQDPWGTENTEAFF | TGCGCCAGCAGCCAAGATCCCTGGGGTACAGAGAACACTGAAGCTTTCTTT
- | TRBJ2-1 | - | TRBV5-6 | CASSSGGIPGLYNEQFF | TGTGCCAGCAGCTCTGGGGGGATACCGGGACTGTACAATGAGCAGTTCTTC
TRBD1 | TRBJ2-7 | - | TRBV5-6 | CASSSGTGLAYEQYF | TGTGCCAGCAGCTCGGGGACAGGGTTGGCCTACGAGCAGTACTTC
- | TRBJ2-7 | - | TRBV28 | CASSSPDTSSYEQYF | TGTGCCAGCAGTAGCCCGGACACCTCTTCCTACGAGCAGTACTTC
- | TRBJ1-5 | - | TRBV23-1 | CASPKQGCSNQPQHF | TGCGCCAGCCCAAAGCAGGGTTGCAGCAATCAGCCCCAGCATTTT
- | TRBJ1-1 | - | TRBV9 | CASSKGTENTEAFF | TGTGCCAGCAGCAAAGGGACCGAGAACACTGAAGCTTTCTTT
- | TRBJ2-7 | - | TRBV6-5 | CASPDLLDTSGEQYF | TGTGCCAGCCCCGACTTACTAGACACGTCGGGCGAGCAGTACTTC
TRBD1 | TRBJ1-5 | - | TRBV11-2 | CASSPTGLGQPQHF | TGTGCCAGCAGCCCGACAGGGCTGGGACAGCCCCAGCATTTT
TRBD2 | TRBJ2-1 | - | TRBV2 | CASSEGARIAGDLGLEQFF | TGTGCCAGCAGTGAAGGAGCGAGGATAGCGGGAGACCTTGGATTAGAGCAGTTCTTC
- | TRBJ1-3 | - | TRBV7-8 | CASSETFAADTIYF | TGTGCCAGCAGCGAGACCTTCGCGGCGGACACCATATATTTT
TRBD1 | TRBJ1-2 | - | TRBV9 | CASSPGTGLFGYTF | TGTGCCAGCAGCCCCGGGACAGGGCTATTCGGCTACACCTTC
- | TRBJ2-5 | - | TRBV6-6 | CASSLTSPQETQYF | TGTGCCAGCAGTTTGACATCCCCCCAAGAGACCCAGTACTTC
- | TRBJ1-1 | few | TRBV7-9 | CASIARGEAFF | TGTGCCAGCATCGCTCGGGGAGAAGCTTTCTTT
- | TRBJ1-1 | - | TRBV28 | CASRRSWGMNTEAFF | TGTGCCAGCAGACGTTCTTGGGGGATGAACACTGAAGCTTTCTTT
TRBD1 | TRBJ2-7 | - | TRBV4-1 | CASSEGGPAYEQYF | TGCGCCAGCAGCGAAGGGGGCCCAGCCTACGAGCAGTACTTC
TRBD2 | TRBJ2-2 | once | TRBV4-2 | CASSQALAGGAGTGELFF | TGTGCCAGCAGCCAGGCCCTAGCGGGAGGGGCGGGCACCGGGGAGCTGTTTTTT
- | TRBJ2-7 | - | TRBV19 | CASSIWTTTPGEQYF | TGTGCCAGTAGTATTTGGACGACGACACCGGGGGAGCAGTACTTC
TRBD1 | TRBJ1-2 | - | TRBV5-8 | CASRSLRDRGYRDYGYTF | TGTGCCAGCAGGAGCCTCCGGGACAGGGGGTATCGGGACTATGGCTACACCTTC
TRBD1 | TRBJ2-5 | - | TRBV7-9 | CASSDIGQGETQYF | TGTGCCAGCAGCGATATTGGACAGGGGGAGACCCAGTACTTC
TRBD2 | TRBJ2-2 | - | TRBV7-2 | CASSRPTSGSEFHTGELFF | TGTGCCAGCTCCCGCCCGACTAGCGGGAGTGAGTTTCACACCGGGGAGCTGTTTTTT
- | TRBJ2-7 | - | TRBV7-3 | CASSRARDGEQYF | TGTGCCAGCAGCCGGGCCAGGGACGGCGAGCAGTACTTC
TRBD2 | TRBJ2-1 | once | TRBV5-4 | CASSIRLASNEQFF | TGTGCCAGCAGCATCCGACTAGCCTCCAATGAGCAGTTCTTC
TRBD1 | TRBJ1-2 | - | TRBV4-2 | CASSQDGDRGSYGYTF | TGTGCCAGCAGCCAAGACGGGGACAGGGGCAGTTATGGCTACACCTTC
- | TRBJ1-5 | - | TRBV11-2 | CASSLDRAGYQPQHF | TGTGCCAGCAGCTTAGATCGGGCAGGGTATCAGCCCCAGCATTTT
TRBD1 | TRBJ2-5 | - | TRBV7-9 | CASSRAGQGAFWAQYF | TGTGCCAGCAGCAGGGCGGGACAGGGTGCTTTTTGGGCCCAGTACTTC
- | TRBJ1-5 | - | TRBV7-9 | CASSPDTGPRSNQPQHF | TGTGCCAGCAGCCCCGACACGGGCCCGCGGTCCAATCAGCCCCAGCATTTT
- | TRBJ1-1 | - | TRBV29-1 | CSVVLVDTETEAFF | TGCAGCGTTGTGCTCGTTGATACCGAGACTGAAGCTTTCTTT
- | TRBJ1-1 | - | TRBV5-1 | CASSSRVNTEAFF | TGCGCCAGCAGCTCCAGGGTGAACACTGAAGCTTTCTTT
- | TRBJ2-7 | - | TRBV18 | CASSPLSMGTYEQYF | TGTGCCAGCTCACCTCTTTCTATGGGTACCTACGAGCAGTACTTC
TRBD2 | TRBJ2-3 | - | TRBV18 | CASSPGLVLPDTQYF | TGTGCCAGCTCACCTGGACTAGTGCTCCCAGATACGCAGTATTTT
- | TRBJ1-2 | - | TRBV7-9 | CASSLLRSYGYTF | TGTGCCAGCAGCTTATTGCGGAGCTATGGCTACACCTTC
- | TRBJ2-7 | - | TRBV6-5 | CASSYSAGDLSYEQYF | TGTGCCAGCAGTTACTCTGCAGGGGACCTCTCCTACGAGCAGTACTTC
TRBD1 | TRBJ1-2 | few | TRBV19 | CASSTWTGQNGYTF | TGTGCCAGTAGTACCTGGACAGGGCAGAATGGCTACACCTTC
- | TRBJ1-1 | - | TRBV15 | CATSRFTEYMNTEAFF | TGTGCCACCAGCAGATTCACAGAGTACATGAACACTGAAGCTTTCTTT
- | TRBJ1-1 | - | TRBV5-6 | CASSLGDWANTEAFF | TGTGCCAGCAGCTTAGGGGACTGGGCCAACACTGAAGCTTTCTTT
TRBD1 | TRBJ1-2 | - | TRBV4-1 | CASSQVLDRANYGYTF | TGCGCCAGCAGCCAAGTCCTGGACAGGGCTAACTATGGCTACACCTTC
TRBD1 | TRBJ2-1 | - | TRBV15 | CATSLRTGGMNEQFF | TGTGCCACCAGCTTACGGACAGGGGGAATGAATGAGCAGTTCTTC
- | TRBJ2-7 | - | TRBV7-9 | CASSLASTVPLHYYEQYF | TGTGCCAGCAGCTTAGCGAGTACAGTCCCCCTCCACTACTACGAGCAGTACTTC
TRBD2 | TRBJ2-7 | - | TRBV7-9 | CASSLAMGVAGPPNEQYF | TGTGCCAGCAGCTTAGCGATGGGAGTAGCGGGACCTCCGAACGAGCAGTACTTC
- | TRBJ2-1 | - | TRBV9 | CASSARGGVDEQFF | TGTGCCAGCAGCGCCCGAGGCGGGGTCGATGAGCAGTTCTTC
TRBD1 | TRBJ2-1 | - | TRBV9 | CASSLNRGPVYNEQFF | TGTGCCAGCAGCCTTAACAGGGGACCAGTCTACAATGAGCAGTTCTTC
- | TRBJ2-3 | - | TRBV29-1 | CSVDAWLAPERADTQYF | TGCAGCGTTGATGCGTGGCTAGCGCCCGAACGGGCAGATACGCAGTATTTT
TRBD2 | TRBJ2-3 | - | TRBV7-9 | CASSILERESTDTQYF | TGTGCCAGCTCCATCCTGGAGCGGGAGAGCACAGATACGCAGTATTTT